This is a list of T cell receptor beta chains from one sample in a study of Graves' ophthalmopathy and Graves' hyperthyroidism. TCRdb called the multiplex PCR reads again in MiXCR, with one record for every CDR3 protein. The sample lists about 390,000 distinct CDR3 sequences; over 15% were seen once. Sample: peripheral blood. The receptors were sampled from a woman under 30 with stable Graves' hyperthyroidism. The CDR3 runs from the conserved cysteine through the conserved F or W.

V gene	CDR3 protein
TRBV2	CASSRGQDYEQYF
TRBV19	CASSTTGLSNTEAFF
TRBV12-3/TRBV12-4	CASSFLRAAAGELFF
TRBV9	CASSPSERPAFF
TRBV29-1	CSVDPLLAGTGTENTEAFF
TRBV12-3/TRBV12-4	CASSVAGGREETQYF
TRBV6-5	CASSYYRGGGSYNSPLHF
TRBV11-1	CASSLRAGQGDTEAFF
TRBV11-2	CASSLSGGLMNTEAFF
TRBV18	CASCAATGASNQPQHF
TRBV6-2/TRBV6-3	CASSWDRGTEQYF
TRBV20-1	CSAPRGGSYEQYF
TRBV20-1	CSARQGGRETQYF